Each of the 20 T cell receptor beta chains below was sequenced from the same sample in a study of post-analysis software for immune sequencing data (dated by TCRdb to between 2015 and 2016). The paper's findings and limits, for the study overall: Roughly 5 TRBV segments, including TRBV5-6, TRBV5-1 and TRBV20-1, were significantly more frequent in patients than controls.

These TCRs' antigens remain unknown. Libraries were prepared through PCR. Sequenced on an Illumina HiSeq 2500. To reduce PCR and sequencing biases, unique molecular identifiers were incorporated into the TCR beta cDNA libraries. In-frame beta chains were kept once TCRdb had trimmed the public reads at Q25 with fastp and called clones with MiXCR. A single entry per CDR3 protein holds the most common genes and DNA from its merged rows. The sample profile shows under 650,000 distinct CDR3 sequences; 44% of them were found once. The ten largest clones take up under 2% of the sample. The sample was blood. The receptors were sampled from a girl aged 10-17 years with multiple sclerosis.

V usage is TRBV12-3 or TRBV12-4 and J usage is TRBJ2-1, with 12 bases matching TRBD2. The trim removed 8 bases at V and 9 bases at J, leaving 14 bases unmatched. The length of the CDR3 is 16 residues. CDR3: CASRPPGLAGGGEQFF. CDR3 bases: TGTGCCAGCCGGCCCCCGGGGCTAGCGGGAGGGGGTGAGCAGTTCTTC.

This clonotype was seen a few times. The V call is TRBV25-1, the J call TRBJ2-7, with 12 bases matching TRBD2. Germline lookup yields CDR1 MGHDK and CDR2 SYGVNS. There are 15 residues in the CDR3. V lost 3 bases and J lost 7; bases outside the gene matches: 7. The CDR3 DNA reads TGTGCCAGCAGTGATTCTAGCGGGAGGGCCGGAGAGCAGTACTTC. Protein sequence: CASSDSSGRAGEQYF.

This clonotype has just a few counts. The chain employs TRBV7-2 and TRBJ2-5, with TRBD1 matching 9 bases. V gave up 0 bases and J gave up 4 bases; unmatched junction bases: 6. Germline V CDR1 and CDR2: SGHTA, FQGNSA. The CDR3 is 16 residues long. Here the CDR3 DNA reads TGTGCCAGCAGCTTAGCGGGGACAGGGCTTAGAGAGACCCAGTACTTC. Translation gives CASSLAGTGLRETQYF. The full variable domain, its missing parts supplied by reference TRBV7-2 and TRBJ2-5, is GAGVSQSPSNKVTEKGKDVELRCDPISGHTALYWYRQSLGQGLEFLIYFQGNSAPDKSGLPSDRFSAERTGGSVSTLTIQRTQQEDSAVYLCASSLAGTGLRETQYFGPGTRLLVL.

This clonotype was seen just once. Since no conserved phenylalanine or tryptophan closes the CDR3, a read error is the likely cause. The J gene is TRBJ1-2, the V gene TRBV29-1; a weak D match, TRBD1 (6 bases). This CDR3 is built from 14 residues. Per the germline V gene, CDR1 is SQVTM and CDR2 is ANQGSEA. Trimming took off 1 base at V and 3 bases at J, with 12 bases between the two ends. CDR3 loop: CSVEGVPGDYGYTL. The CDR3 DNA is TGCAGCGTTGAAGGCGTTCCAGGGGACTATGGCTACACCCTC.

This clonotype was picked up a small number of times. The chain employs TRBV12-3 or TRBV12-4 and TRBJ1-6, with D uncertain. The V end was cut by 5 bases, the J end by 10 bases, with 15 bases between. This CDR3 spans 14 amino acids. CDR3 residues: CASSGRPSWSPLHF. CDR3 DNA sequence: TGTGCCAGCAGTGGTCGCCCTTCCTGGTCACCCCTCCACTTT.

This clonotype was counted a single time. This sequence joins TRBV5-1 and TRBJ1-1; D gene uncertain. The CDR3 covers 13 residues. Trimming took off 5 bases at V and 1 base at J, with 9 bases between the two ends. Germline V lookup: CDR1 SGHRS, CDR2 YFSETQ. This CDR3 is CASRDPGNTEAFF. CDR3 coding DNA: TGCGCCAGCAGGGACCCGGGGAACACTGAAGCTTTCTTT.

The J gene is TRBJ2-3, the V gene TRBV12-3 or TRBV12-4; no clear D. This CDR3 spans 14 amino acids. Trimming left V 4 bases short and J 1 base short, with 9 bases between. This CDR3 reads CASSWSEGTDTQYF. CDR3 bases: TGTGCCAGCAGTTGGTCCGAAGGCACAGATACGCAGTATTTT.

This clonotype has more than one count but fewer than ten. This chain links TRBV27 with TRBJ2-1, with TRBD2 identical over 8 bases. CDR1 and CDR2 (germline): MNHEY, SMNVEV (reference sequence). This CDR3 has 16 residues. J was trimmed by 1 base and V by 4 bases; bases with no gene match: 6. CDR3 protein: CASSSLAGRSYNEQFF. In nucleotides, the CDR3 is TGTGCCAGCAGTTCTTTAGCGGGGAGGTCCTACAATGAGCAGTTCTTC.

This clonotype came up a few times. This chain's CDR3 is CASSDFGDITYEQYF. The CDR3, as DNA: TGTGCCAGCAGTGACTTCGGGGACATAACCTACGAGCAGTACTTC. The rearrangement uses TRBV6-1 and TRBJ2-7; a weak D match, TRBD1 (6 bases). The length of the CDR3 is 15 residues. V lost 3 bases to trimming and J lost 2 bases, with 14 bases between them. Germline CDR1 is MNHNS and CDR2 is SASEGT.

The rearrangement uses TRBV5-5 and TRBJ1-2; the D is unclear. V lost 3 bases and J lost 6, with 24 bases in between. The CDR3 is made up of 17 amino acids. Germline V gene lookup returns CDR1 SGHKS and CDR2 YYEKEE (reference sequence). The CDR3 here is CASSSAPQVPIEDGYTF. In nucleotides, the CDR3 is TGTGCCAGCAGCTCGGCCCCCCAAGTCCCCATCGAAGATGGCTACACCTTC.

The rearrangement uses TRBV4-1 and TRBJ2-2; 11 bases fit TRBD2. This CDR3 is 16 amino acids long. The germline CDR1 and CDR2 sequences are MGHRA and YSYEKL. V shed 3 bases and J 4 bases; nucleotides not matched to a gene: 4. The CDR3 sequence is CASSQNSGGATGELFF. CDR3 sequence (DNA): TGCGCCAGCAGCCAGAATAGCGGGGGGGCCACCGGGGAGCTGTTTTTT.

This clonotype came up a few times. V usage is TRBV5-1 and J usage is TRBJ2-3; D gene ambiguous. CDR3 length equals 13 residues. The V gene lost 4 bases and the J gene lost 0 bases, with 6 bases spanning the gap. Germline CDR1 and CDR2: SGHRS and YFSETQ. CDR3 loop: CASSPSSTDTQYF. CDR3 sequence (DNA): TGCGCCAGCAGCCCGTCTAGCACAGATACGCAGTATTTT.

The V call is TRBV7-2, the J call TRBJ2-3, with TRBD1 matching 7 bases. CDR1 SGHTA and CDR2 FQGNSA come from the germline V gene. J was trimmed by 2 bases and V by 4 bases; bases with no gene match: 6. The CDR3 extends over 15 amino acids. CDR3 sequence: CASSSRQGPTDTQYF. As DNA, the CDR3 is TGTGCCAGCAGCTCCCGACAGGGACCCACAGATACGCAGTATTTT.

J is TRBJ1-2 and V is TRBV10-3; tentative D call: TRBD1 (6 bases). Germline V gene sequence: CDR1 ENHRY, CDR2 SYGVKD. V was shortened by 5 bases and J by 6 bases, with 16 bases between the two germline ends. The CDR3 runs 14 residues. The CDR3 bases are TGTGCCATCAGTAACAGGGAAGGCTTAAATGGCTACACCTTC. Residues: CAISNREGLNGYTF.

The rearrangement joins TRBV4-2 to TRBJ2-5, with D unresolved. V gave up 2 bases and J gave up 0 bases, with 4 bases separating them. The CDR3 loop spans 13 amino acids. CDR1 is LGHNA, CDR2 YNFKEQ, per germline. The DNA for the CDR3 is TGTGCCAGCAGCCAAACAGACCAAGAGACCCAGTACTTC. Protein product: CASSQTDQETQYF.

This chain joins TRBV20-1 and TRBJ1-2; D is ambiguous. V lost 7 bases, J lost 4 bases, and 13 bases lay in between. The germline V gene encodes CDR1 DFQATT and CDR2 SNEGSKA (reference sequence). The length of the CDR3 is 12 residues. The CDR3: CSVVWGGYGYTF. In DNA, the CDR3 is TGCAGTGTGGTCTGGGGAGGCTATGGCTACACCTTC.

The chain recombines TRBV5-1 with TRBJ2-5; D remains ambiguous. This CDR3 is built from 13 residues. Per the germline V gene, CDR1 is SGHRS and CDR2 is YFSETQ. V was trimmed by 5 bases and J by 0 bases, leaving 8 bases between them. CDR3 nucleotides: TGCGCCAGCAGGTCGCGCGACCAAGAGACCCAGTACTTC. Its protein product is CASRSRDQETQYF.

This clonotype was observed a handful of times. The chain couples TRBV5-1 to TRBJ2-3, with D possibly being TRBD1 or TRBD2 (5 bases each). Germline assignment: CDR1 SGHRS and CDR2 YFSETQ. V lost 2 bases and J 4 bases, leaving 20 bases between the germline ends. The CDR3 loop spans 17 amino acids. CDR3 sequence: CASSFVTGTTRADTQYF. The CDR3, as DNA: TGCGCCAGCAGCTTTGTAACCGGGACGACGCGAGCAGATACGCAGTATTTT.

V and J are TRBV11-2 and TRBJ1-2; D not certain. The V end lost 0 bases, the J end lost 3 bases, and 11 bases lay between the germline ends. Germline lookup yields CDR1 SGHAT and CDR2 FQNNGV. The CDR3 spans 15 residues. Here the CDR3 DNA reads TGTGCCAGCAGCTTAGATGTGGCTCGGGACTATGGCTACACCTTC. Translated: CASSLDVARDYGYTF.

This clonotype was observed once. CDR3 protein: CASRHNEQYF. For the CDR3, the DNA is TGTGCCAGCAGACACAATGAGCAGTACTTC. This chain connects TRBV12-3 or TRBV12-4 to TRBJ2-5; D remains unclear. V lost 6 bases and J 11 bases, leaving 10 bases between the germline ends. CDR3 length equals 10 residues.